One sample yielded the 16 T cell receptor beta chains listed below, sequenced in a study of control samples from healthy donors and cancer patients. The assay was immunoSEQ multiplex PCR, and TCRdb's table has in-frame clones only and misses some. The table includes 80,000 to 100,000 clones, about 90% detected once. Sequencing was done on a sample of blood. All receptors come from a man aged 30 to 45 in good health.

The V gene is TRBV15, the J gene TRBJ1-4, with D perhaps matching TRBD1 (5 bases). V was clipped by 3 bases and J by 8 bases, with 16 bases between them. Germline V gives CDR1 LNHNV, CDR2 YYDKDF (reference sequence). The CDR3 length is 15 residues. CDR3 amino acids: CATSRSGTDTEKLFF. CDR3 bases: TGTGCCACCAGCAGGTCCGGGACCGATACGGAAAAACTGTTTTTT.

V and J are TRBV5-1 and TRBJ2-5; tentative D call: TRBD1 (6 bases). Germline CDR1 is SGHRS and CDR2 is YFSETQ. This CDR3 has 15 residues. The V gene lost 0 bases and the J gene lost 5 bases, with 14 bases spanning the gap. CDR3: CASSLAPGARETQYF. Written as DNA, the CDR3 is TGCGCCAGCAGCTTGGCCCCAGGGGCCCGGGAGACCCAGTACTTC.

The CDR3 is CASTIPGGTEAFF. The DNA of the CDR3 is TGTGCCAGTACCATACCCGGGGGCACTGAAGCTTTCTTT. J is TRBJ1-1 and V is TRBV19; tentatively, D is TRBD1 (5 bases). This CDR3 contains 13 residues. Germline V gives CDR1 LNHDA, CDR2 SQIVND (reference sequence). Trimming stripped 7 bases from V and 4 bases from J, with 13 bases between.

The chain is built from TRBV25-1 and TRBJ2-7, with TRBD2 matching 7 bases. Per germline, CDR1 MGHDK and CDR2 SYGVNS. The V gene end was trimmed by 0 bases and the J gene end by 6 bases; junction bases not matched to a gene: 5. The CDR3 has 14 amino acids. The CDR3 spells CASSEYQGGSEQYF. CDR3 bases: TGTGCCAGCAGTGAATATCAGGGAGGGTCCGAGCAGTACTTC.

The rearrangement links TRBV18 to TRBJ2-1; 9 bases match TRBD2. This CDR3 is 18 amino acids long. Germline values: CDR1 KGHSH, CDR2 LQKENI. With V trimmed by 8 bases and J by 9 bases, 23 bases remained unmatched. The CDR3 region has the DNA TGTGCCAGCAAATCGAGGGTAGCGGGAGAACTTTTCTTAGGTGAGCAGTTCTTC. It is translated as CASKSRVAGELFLGEQFF.

In its sample, this clone was seen a few times. This chain connects TRBV2 to TRBJ1-1; unclear D gene. V was cut by 3 bases and J by 6 bases, with 11 bases left in between. Germline CDR1 and CDR2: SNHLY and FYNNEI. The CDR3 is 13 amino acids. The CDR3: CASSDLGLSEAFF. The CDR3 nucleotides are TGTGCCAGCAGTGATCTGGGCCTTTCTGAAGCTTTCTTT.

This clone turned up a few times. The V gene is TRBV7-3, the J gene TRBJ1-1; a weak D match, TRBD1 (5 bases). This CDR3 contains 15 residues. CDR1 and CDR2 (germline): SGHTA, FQGTGA. V was trimmed by 3 bases and J by 0 bases, leaving 11 bases between them. CDR3 protein: CASSLYDSMNTEAFF. The CDR3 nucleotides are TGTGCCAGCAGCTTGTATGACAGCATGAACACTGAAGCTTTCTTT. Drawing the rest from reference TRBV7-3 and TRBJ1-1, the complete variable domain is GAGVSQTPSNKVTEKGKYVELRCDPISGHTALYWYRQSLGQGPEFLIYFQGTGAADDSGLPNDRFFAVRPEGSVSTLKIQRTERGDSAVYLCASSLYDSMNTEAFFGQGTRLTVV.

The chain recombines TRBV6-1 with TRBJ2-5, with 9 bases matching TRBD1. The V and J ends lost 3 bases and 1 base, in that order; junction bases with no gene match: 3. Germline-derived CDR1 and CDR2 are MNHNS and SASEGT. This CDR3 has 15 amino acids. CDR3 DNA sequence: TGTGCCAGCAGTGAGGGACAGGGAGGCCAAGAGACCCAGTACTTC. Residues: CASSEGQGGQETQYF.

The chain has TRBV5-1 and TRBJ1-2; D call uncertain. The CDR3 has 15 amino acids. Trimming removed 4 bases from V and 1 base from J, with 14 bases in between. Germline V gene lookup returns CDR1 SGHRS and CDR2 YFSETQ. For the CDR3, the DNA is TGCGCCAGCAGCCCGGGTGGGGTTAATAACTATGGCTACACCTTC. Translation: CASSPGGVNNYGYTF.

V is TRBV3-1 (or the pseudogene TRBV3-2) and J is TRBJ2-7; perhaps TRBD1 as D (5 bases). Between the trimmed V and J ends, which lost 3 bases and 3 bases, there was a span of 9 bases. The CDR3 contains 13 residues. Germline V CDR1 and CDR2: LGHDT, YNNKEL (reference sequence). CDR3 amino acids: CASSHSQVYEQYF. In DNA form, the CDR3 reads TGTGCCAGCAGCCACTCACAGGTCTACGAGCAGTACTTC.

The chain joins TRBV7-2 to TRBJ2-7, with 7 bases matching TRBD1. This CDR3 is 16 amino acids long. Trimming removed 3 bases from V and 2 bases from J; junction bases left unmatched: 10. Germline-derived CDR1 and CDR2 are SGHTA and FQGNSA. CDR3 nucleotides: TGTGCCAGCAGCTTGTCGGCCGGGACAGATACCTACGAGCAGTACTTC. Encoded protein: CASSLSAGTDTYEQYF.

The rearrangement links TRBV4-3 to TRBJ2-1; 10 positions match TRBD1. The CDR3 spans 16 residues. Germline lookup yields CDR1 LGHNA and CDR2 YSLEER. The V gene end was trimmed by 1 base and the J gene end by 9 bases; junction bases not matched to a gene: 9. The CDR3 loop is CASSQARDRGGSEQFF. DNA for the CDR3: TGCGCCAGCAGCCAAGCCCGGGACAGGGGTGGAAGTGAGCAGTTCTTC.

The V call is TRBV29-1, the J call TRBJ2-2, with 8 bases identical to TRBD2. V was pared by 3 bases and J by 3 bases, with 6 bases of the junction left unmatched. CDR3 length equals 15 residues. Germline values: CDR1 SQVTM, CDR2 ANQGSEA. Here the CDR3 DNA reads TGCAGCGTTGACCCCGATAGCGGGGACACCGGGGAGCTGTTTTTT. Protein product: CSVDPDSGDTGELFF.

The gene calls are TRBV6-4 and TRBJ2-3; no definite D call. This CDR3 is built from 14 residues. V lost 8 bases to trimming and J lost 0 bases, with 12 bases between them. Germline CDR1 MRHNA, CDR2 SNTAGT. The CDR3 region has the DNA TGTGCCAGCCGCGCCGGGCCCAGCACAGATACGCAGTATTTT. This codes for CASRAGPSTDTQYF.

This chain links TRBV5-1 with TRBJ1-2; TRBD1 might be the D (5 bases). The V end lost 0 bases, the J end lost 6 bases, and 12 bases lay between the germline ends. The germline V gene has CDR1 SGHRS and CDR2 YFSETQ. CDR3 length: 14 amino acids. CDR3 residues: CASSLGGQIHGYTF. DNA of the CDR3: TGCGCCAGCAGCTTGGGGGGCCAGATCCATGGCTACACCTTC.

The rearrangement joins TRBV2 to TRBJ2-1; TRBD1 is a possible D gene (6 bases). CDR3 size: 13 residues. Germline assignment: CDR1 SNHLY and CDR2 FYNNEI. V was cut by 7 bases and J by 6 bases, with 13 bases left in between. This CDR3 reads CASIQGSGNEQFF. The CDR3 region has the DNA TGTGCCAGCATCCAGGGGAGTGGCAATGAGCAGTTCTTC.